A selection of T cell receptor beta chains follows, all from one sample in a study of cytomegalovirus exposure and HLA in healthy donors. Repertoires were generated with immunoSEQ multiplex PCR, while TCRdb's copy carries only in-frame clones and drops some. This sample has some 210,000 clones; roughly 80% occur once, and the top ten carry 3.5% to 4%. The sample comprised PBMCs. The receptors originated from a male donor in good health and CMV-seronegative. The CDR3 runs from the conserved cysteine through the conserved F or W. Each record gives: D gene, V gene, clone size, J gene, CDR3 DNA, CDR3 protein. D genes are given only for firm matches. A row's size may be missing; if present it is once, few, many or a size class.

D: TRBD1; V: TRBV5-4; size: NA; J: TRBJ2-7; DNA: TGTGCCAGCAGCATCGGGACAGGGAGCTCCTACGAGCAGTACTTC; CDR3: CASSIGTGSSYEQYF
D: TRBD1; V: TRBV25-1; size: once; J: TRBJ2-3; DNA: TGTGCCAGCACCGGGCAGGGGGCAGATACGCAGTATTTT; CDR3: CASTGQGADTQYF
D: NA; V: TRBV6-5; size: NA; J: TRBJ1-4; DNA: TGTGCCAGCACCCACGTAGGCGGCGCTAATGAAAAACTGTTTTTT; CDR3: CASTHVGGANEKLFF
D: TRBD1; V: TRBV5-1; size: NA; J: TRBJ2-5; DNA: TGCGCCAGCAGCCTCTGGACAGGGGACGGTGTTTCTGAGACCCAGTACTTC; CDR3: CASSLWTGDGVSETQYF
D: NA; V: TRBV6-6; size: NA; J: TRBJ1-1; DNA: TGTGCCAGCAGTTCCACGACAGGAAACACTGAAGCTTTCTTT; CDR3: CASSSTTGNTEAFF
D: NA; V: TRBV10-3; size: NA; J: TRBJ2-1; DNA: TGTGCCATCAACACGGGGAGCGGAGCATACAATGAGCAGTTCTTC; CDR3: CAINTGSGAYNEQFF
D: TRBD2; V: TRBV9; size: NA; J: TRBJ2-5; DNA: TGTGCCAGCAGCGTAGGGGCGGGAGAAGGGGAAGAGACCCAGTACTTC; CDR3: CASSVGAGEGEETQYF
D: TRBD1; V: TRBV30; size: once; J: TRBJ2-2; DNA: TGTGCCTGGAGTATGGGACCAGGGGGCACCGGGGAGCTGTTTTTT; CDR3: CAWSMGPGGTGELFF
D: NA; V: TRBV4-2; size: NA; J: TRBJ2-7; DNA: TGTGCCAGCAAGGGTATCGGGGTTGGCGAGCAGTACTTC; CDR3: CASKGIGVGEQYF
D: NA; V: TRBV21-1; size: NA; J: TRBJ1-1; DNA: TGTGCCAGCAGCCCCGGCACGGACAAACGAACGAAGGAAGCTTTCTTT; CDR3: CASSPGTDKRTKEAFF
D: NA; V: TRBV5-1; size: NA; J: TRBJ2-7; DNA: TGCGCCAGCCGCCCGGGGGGCGGCGCCTACGAGCAGTACTTC; CDR3: CASRPGGGAYEQYF
D: NA; V: TRBV6-6; size: once; J: TRBJ2-7; DNA: TGTGCCAGCAGTTACGGGAAGGGAGCCCCCTACGAGCAGTACTTC; CDR3: CASSYGKGAPYEQYF
D: NA; V: TRBV7-8; size: NA; J: TRBJ1-2; DNA: TGTGCCAGCAGCTTACGACAGAGTCCCAACTATGGCTACACCTTC; CDR3: CASSLRQSPNYGYTF
D: TRBD2; V: TRBV15; size: NA; J: TRBJ2-3; DNA: TGTGCCACCAGCAGAGAAGGGACTAGCGGCACAGATACGCAGTATTTT; CDR3: CATSREGTSGTDTQYF
D: TRBD1; V: TRBV7-2; size: NA; J: TRBJ2-3; DNA: TGTGCCAGCAGCCCGGACAGGAGAACAGATACGCAGTATTTT; CDR3: CASSPDRRTDTQYF
D: NA; V: TRBV19; size: NA; J: TRBJ1-5; DNA: TGTGCCAGTAGTATGGGGCAGGGAACCGAGAATCAGCCCCAGCATTTT; CDR3: CASSMGQGTENQPQHF
D: NA; V: TRBV27; size: NA; J: TRBJ1-1; DNA: TGTGCCAGCAGTTTAGCAGAACGGAACACTGAAGCTTTCTTT; CDR3: CASSLAERNTEAFF
D: TRBD1; V: TRBV6-5; size: NA; J: TRBJ1-1; DNA: TGTGCCAGCAGCCGCGACAGGGGGTTAGAAGCTTTCTTT; CDR3: CASSRDRGLEAFF
D: TRBD1; V: TRBV2; size: NA; J: TRBJ2-4; DNA: TGTGCCAGCAGAGGGGAGACGGGACAGAAAAACATTCAGTACTTC; CDR3: CASRGETGQKNIQYF
D: NA; V: TRBV30; size: NA; J: TRBJ2-2; DNA: TGTGCCTGGAGTTTTCGACAGACGACCGGGGAGCTGTTTTTT; CDR3: CAWSFRQTTGELFF
D: TRBD2; V: TRBV7-9; size: few; J: TRBJ2-2; DNA: TGTGCCAGCAACCCGGGACTAGCGCCCCATGGGGAGCTGTTTTTT; CDR3: CASNPGLAPHGELFF
D: NA; V: TRBV5-1; size: few; J: TRBJ2-7; DNA: TGCGCCAGCAGCTTGATTCAGGGGAACTACGAGCAGTACTTC; CDR3: CASSLIQGNYEQYF
D: NA; V: TRBV5-4; size: NA; J: TRBJ2-2; DNA: TGTGCCAGCAGCCATCCAACCGGGGAGCTGTTTTTT; CDR3: CASSHPTGELFF
D: TRBD1; V: TRBV5-1; size: NA; J: TRBJ1-4; DNA: TGCGCCAGCAGCTTAGTAGGGACAGCAACTAATGAAAAACTGTTTTTT; CDR3: CASSLVGTATNEKLFF
D: TRBD2; V: TRBV9; size: once; J: TRBJ2-1; DNA: TGTGCCAGCAGCGTAGTCGCCAGCGGGAGAGCTAACAATGGTGAGCAGTTCTTC; CDR3: CASSVVASGRANNGEQFF
D: NA; V: TRBV6-6; size: NA; J: TRBJ1-2; DNA: TGTGCCAGCAGTTCTCTGATCGGTATCTATGGCTACACCTTC; CDR3: CASSSLIGIYGYTF
D: NA; V: TRBV5-1; size: NA; J: TRBJ2-7; DNA: TGCGCCAGCAGCTTGGAGCTTGGCTCCTACGAGCAGTACTTC; CDR3: CASSLELGSYEQYF
D: TRBD2; V: TRBV12-5; size: NA; J: TRBJ2-5; DNA: TGTGCTAGTGGTTTGAGCGGGAGTGAGACCCAGTACTTC; CDR3: CASGLSGSETQYF
D: NA; V: TRBV6-5; size: NA; J: TRBJ1-6; DNA: TGTGCCAGCAGTTACGGCAGAGGGTCACCCCTCCACTTT; CDR3: CASSYGRGSPLHF
D: TRBD1; V: TRBV9; size: NA; J: TRBJ2-7; DNA: TGTGCCAGCAGCGGTCCCGGACAGGGCAACGAGCAGTACTTC; CDR3: CASSGPGQGNEQYF
D: NA; V: TRBV7-9; size: NA; J: TRBJ1-2; DNA: TGTGCCAGCAGCTTAGGAGGGTTCTATGGCTACACCTTC; CDR3: CASSLGGFYGYTF